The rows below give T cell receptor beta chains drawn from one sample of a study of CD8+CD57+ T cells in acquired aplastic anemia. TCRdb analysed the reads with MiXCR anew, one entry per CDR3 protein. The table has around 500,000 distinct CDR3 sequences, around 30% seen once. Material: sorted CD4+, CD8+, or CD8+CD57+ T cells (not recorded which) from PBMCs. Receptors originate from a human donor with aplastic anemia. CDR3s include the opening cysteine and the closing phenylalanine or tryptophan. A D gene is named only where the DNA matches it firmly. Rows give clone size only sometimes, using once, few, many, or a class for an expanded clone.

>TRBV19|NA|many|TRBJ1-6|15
CASSILGDAGSPLHF
TGTGCCAGTAGTATTTTAGGTGACGCTGGTTCACCCCTCCACTTT
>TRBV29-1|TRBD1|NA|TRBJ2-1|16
CSVEGTDRGWYNEQFF
TGCAGCGTTGAGGGAACCGACAGGGGTTGGTACAATGAGCAGTTCTTC
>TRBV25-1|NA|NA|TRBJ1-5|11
CASSYTGNQHF
TGTGCCAGCAGTTACACAGGGAACCAGCATTTT
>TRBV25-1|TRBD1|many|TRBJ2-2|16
CASSETGVYDTGELFF
TGTGCCAGCAGTGAGACAGGGGTTTATGACACCGGGGAGCTGTTTTTT
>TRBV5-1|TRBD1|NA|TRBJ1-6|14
CASSLTGDGAPLHF
TGCGCCAGCAGCTTAACAGGGGATGGGGCACCCCTCCACTTT
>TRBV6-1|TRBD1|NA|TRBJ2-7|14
CASRGRQGYYEQYF
TGTGCCAGCCGGGGGAGACAGGGGTATTACGAGCAGTACTTC
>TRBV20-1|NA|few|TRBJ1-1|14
CSARPTPGGTEAFF
TGCAGTGCTAGACCTACCCCCGGGGGTACTGAAGCTTTCTTT
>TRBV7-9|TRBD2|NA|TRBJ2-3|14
CASSLLAAINEQYF
TGTGCCAGCAGCTTACTAGCGGCGATCAATGAGCAGTATTTT
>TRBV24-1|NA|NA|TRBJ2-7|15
CATSDLHAEPYEQYF
TGTGCCACCAGTGATTTGCACGCGGAACCCTACGAGCAGTACTTC
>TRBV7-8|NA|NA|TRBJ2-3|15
CASTLTYPGTDTQYF
TGTGCCAGCACCCTTACTTACCCTGGCACAGATACGCAGTATTTT
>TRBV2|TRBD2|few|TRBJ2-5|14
CASTAGTSQETQYF
TGTGCCAGCACCGCCGGGACTAGCCAAGAGACCCAGTACTTC
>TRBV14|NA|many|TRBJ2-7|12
CASSQVKYEQYF
TGTGCCAGCAGCCAAGTCAAGTACGAGCAGTACTTC
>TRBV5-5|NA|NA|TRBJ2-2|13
CASSLVASGELFF
TGTGCCAGCAGCTTGGTTGCCTCCGGGGAGCTGTTTTTT
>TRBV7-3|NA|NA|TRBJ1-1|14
CASRTPTVNTEAFF
TGTGCCAGCAGAACTCCCACTGTGAACACTGAAGCTTTCTTT
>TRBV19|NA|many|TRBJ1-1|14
CASSIGAYVAEAFF
TGTGCCAGTAGTATCGGGGCCTACGTGGCTGAAGCTTTCTTT
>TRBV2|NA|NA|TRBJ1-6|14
CASSTEGSGLHLHF
TGTGCCAGCAGTACCGAGGGCTCAGGGTTACACCTCCACTTT
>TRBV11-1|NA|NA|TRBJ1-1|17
CASSLVATGRRNTEAFF
TGTGCCAGCAGCTTAGTTGCCACAGGGAGGCGGAACACTGAAGCTTTCTTT
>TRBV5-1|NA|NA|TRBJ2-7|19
CASSLDRLSAGDTSYEQYF
TGCGCCAGCAGCTTGGATCGATTGTCGGCAGGGGATACCTCCTACGAGCAGTACTTC
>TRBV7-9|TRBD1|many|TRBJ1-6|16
CASSWGNRGQDSPLHF
TGTGCCAGCAGCTGGGGAAACAGGGGGCAGGATTCACCCCTCCACTTT
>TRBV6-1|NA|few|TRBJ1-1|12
CATDGGNTEAFF
TGTGCCACCGATGGGGGAAACACTGAAGCTTTCTTT
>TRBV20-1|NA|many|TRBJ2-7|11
CSAILRDEQYF
TGCAGTGCTATCCTCAGGGACGAGCAGTACTTC
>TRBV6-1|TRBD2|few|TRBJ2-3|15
CASRWDYTSTDTQYF
TGTGCCAGCAGATGGGACTACACATCCACAGATACGCAGTATTTT
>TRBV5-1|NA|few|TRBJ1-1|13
CASSLAGYAEAFF
TGCGCCAGCAGCTTGGCGGGGTACGCTGAAGCTTTCTTT
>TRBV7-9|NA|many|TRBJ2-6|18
CASINRRDKSSGANVLTF
TGTGCCAGCATCAACCGCAGGGACAAATCCTCTGGGGCCAACGTCCTGACTTTC
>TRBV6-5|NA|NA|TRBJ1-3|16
CASSYSVSTPGNTIYF
TGTGCCAGCAGTTACTCGGTGTCGACCCCTGGAAACACCATATATTTT
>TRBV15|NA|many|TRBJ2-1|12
CATSRDRQLQFF
TGTGCCACCAGCAGAGATAGGCAATTGCAGTTCTTC
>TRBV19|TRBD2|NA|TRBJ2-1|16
CASSIAPAGGYNEQFF
TGTGCCAGTAGTATAGCCCCAGCGGGGGGTTACAATGAGCAGTTCTTC
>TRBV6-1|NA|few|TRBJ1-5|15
CASSLEGQGNQPQHF
TGTGCCAGCAGTCTTGAGGGACAAGGGAATCAGCCCCAGCATTTT
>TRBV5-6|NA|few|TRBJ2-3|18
CASSLLTRQEGPTDTQYF
TGTGCCAGCAGCTTGTTGACCCGACAGGAGGGGCCCACAGATACGCAGTATTTT
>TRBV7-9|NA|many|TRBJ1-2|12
CASSLVSEGYTF
TGTGCCAGCAGCTTAGTCTCCGAGGGCTACACCTTC
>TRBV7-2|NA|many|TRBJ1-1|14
CASSLLEMNTEAFF
TGTGCCAGCAGCTTACTCGAGATGAACACTGAAGCTTTCTTT
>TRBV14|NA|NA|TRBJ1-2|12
CASSQVRYGYTF
TGTGCCAGCAGCCAAGTTAGATATGGCTACACCTTC
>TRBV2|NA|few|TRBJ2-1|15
CASSEARTRAGEQFF
TGTGCCAGCAGTGAAGCGCGGACAAGGGCAGGGGAGCAGTTCTTC
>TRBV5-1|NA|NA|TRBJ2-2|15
CASSFARGWDGELFF
TGCGCCAGCAGCTTCGCCAGGGGTTGGGACGGGGAGCTGTTTTTT
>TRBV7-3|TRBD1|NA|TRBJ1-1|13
CVSSSNRGTEAFF
TGTGTCAGCAGCTCGAACAGGGGCACTGAAGCTTTCTTT
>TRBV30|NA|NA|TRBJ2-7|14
CAWSVGGVTYEQYF
TGTGCCTGGAGTGTCGGGGGCGTCACCTACGAGCAGTACTTC
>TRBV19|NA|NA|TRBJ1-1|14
CASSLTGSDTEAFF
TGTGCCAGTAGTCTGACCGGAAGCGACACTGAAGCTTTCTTT
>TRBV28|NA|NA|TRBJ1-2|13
CASSPSGGGGYTF
TGTGCCAGCAGCCCAAGTGGGGGGGGCGGCTACACCTTC
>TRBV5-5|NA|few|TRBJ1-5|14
CASSLQVLGQPQHF
TGTGCCAGCAGCTTACAGGTGTTGGGTCAGCCCCAGCATTTT
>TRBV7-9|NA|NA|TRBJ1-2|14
CASSPLSSGYGYTF
TGTGCCAGTAGTCCCCTATCCTCAGGGTATGGCTACACCTTC
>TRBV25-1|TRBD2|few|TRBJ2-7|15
CASSGGLAVNYEQYF
TGTGCCAGCAGTGGAGGACTAGCGGTGAACTACGAGCAGTACTTC
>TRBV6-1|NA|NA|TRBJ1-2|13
CASSPQVNYGYTF
TGTGCCAGCAGTCCCCAGGTGAACTATGGCTACACCTTC
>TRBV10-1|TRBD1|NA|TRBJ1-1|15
CANTRGGIMNTEAFF
TGCGCCAATACCAGGGGGGGTATCATGAACACTGAAGCTTTCTTT
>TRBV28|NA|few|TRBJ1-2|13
CASSPTGVRGYTF
TGTGCCAGCAGTCCAACGGGGGTCCGGGGCTACACCTTC
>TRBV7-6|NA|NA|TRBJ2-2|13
CASSSRYTGELFF
TGTGCCAGCAGCTCCCGGTACACCGGGGAGCTGTTTTTT
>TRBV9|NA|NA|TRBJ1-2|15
CASSVLADPGGGYTF
TGTGCCAGCAGCGTATTGGCAGACCCGGGGGGTGGCTACACCTTC
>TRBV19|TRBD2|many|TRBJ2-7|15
CASSIATSGSYEQYF
TGTGCCAGTAGTATTGCAACTAGCGGTTCCTACGAGCAGTACTTC
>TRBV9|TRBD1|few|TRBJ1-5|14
CASSAGTDNQPQHF
TGTGCCAGCAGCGCCGGGACAGACAATCAGCCCCAGCATTTT
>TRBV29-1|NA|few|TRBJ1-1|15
CSVTTGRGSDTEAFF
TGCAGCGTTACGACCGGTAGGGGGTCGGACACTGAAGCTTTCTTT
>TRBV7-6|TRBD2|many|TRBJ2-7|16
CASSSAWGGSVHEQYF
TGTGCCAGCAGCTCCGCGTGGGGCGGGAGTGTGCACGAGCAGTACTTC
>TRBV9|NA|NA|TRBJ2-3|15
CASSVKGQHTDTQYF
TGTGCCAGCAGCGTAAAAGGACAGCACACAGATACGCAGTATTTT
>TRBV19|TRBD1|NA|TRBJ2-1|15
CASMGGQGDYNEQFF
TGTGCCAGTATGGGGGGACAGGGGGATTACAATGAGCAGTTCTTC
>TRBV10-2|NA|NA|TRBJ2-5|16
CASSENSAGSGETQYF
TGCGCCAGCAGTGAGAACAGCGCGGGCTCGGGGGAGACCCAGTACTTC